One and the same sample provided the 3 T cell receptor beta chains below, sequenced in a study of T cells in Graves' hyperthyroidism and ophthalmopathy. What was amplified from RNA transcripts were TCR beta CDR3 regions. Carried out on the TCR CDR3, a first-round RT-PCR used the HTBI primer set. One entry per CDR3 protein, called by TCRdb with MiXCR from the multiplex PCR reads. The repertoire holds about 510,000 distinct CDR3 sequences, with around 15% as singletons. The sequenced material came from blood. The receptors stem from a woman in her thirties or forties with Graves' hyperthyroidism.

This clonotype was observed many times. The V call is TRBV11-2, the J call TRBJ2-5; D might be TRBD1 or TRBD2, each matching 5 bases. V was cut by 1 base and J by 3 bases, with 18 bases left in between. This CDR3 region has 17 residues. Germline CDR1 SGHAT, CDR2 FQNNGV. The CDR3 region is CASSLGQYLGPKETQYF. CDR3 coding DNA: TGTGCCAGCAGCTTAGGGCAATACCTGGGACCGAAAGAGACCCAGTACTTC.

This clonotype has a handful of counts. V is TRBV2 and J is TRBJ1-6; TRBD1 might be the D (6 bases). Germline V lookup: CDR1 SNHLY, CDR2 FYNNEI. V was cut by 10 bases and J by 6 bases, with 19 bases left in between. The CDR3 runs 15 residues. This CDR3 is CATSTGPGTNSPLHF. The CDR3 DNA sequence: TGTGCCACCAGCACAGGGCCGGGGACTAATTCACCCCTCCACTTT.

V and J are TRBV6-5 and TRBJ2-5; D possibly uses TRBD1 or TRBD2 (5 bases each). The CDR3 has 16 amino acids. Germline V gives CDR1 MNHEY, CDR2 SVGAGI. V was pared by 0 bases and J by 7 bases, with 18 bases between. The CDR3 here is CASSYSMGRDGGTQYF. The CDR3 coding sequence is TGTGCCAGCAGTTACTCGATGGGCAGGGATGGGGGGACCCAGTACTTC.